The present T cell receptor (beta chain) was sequenced within a study of CD8 T cells in ankylosing spondylitis. Study findings and constraints: A TCR beta motif of seven or eight highly homologous variants appeared characteristic of ankylosing spondylitis blood.

Details on this clonotype: Its antigen is unidentified.

TCRdb reprocessed the 5' RACE reads with MiXCR, giving one entry per CDR3 protein. The table has over 450,000 distinct CDR3 sequences, roughly 13% seen once. CDR1 SGHDN and CDR2 FVKESK come from the germline V gene. The CDR3 is 12 amino acids. The ends were cut back, 3 bases at V and 7 bases at J, with 9 bases in the middle. The TCR comes from a male donor with ankylosing spondylitis. This chain links TRBV14 with TRBJ1-1, with D unclear. Sequencing was performed on blood, either unsorted or a sorted T cell fraction (not recorded which). CDR3 sequence: CASSQSGLEAFF. For the CDR3, the DNA is TGTGCCAGCAGCCAGTCGGGTCTTGAAGCTTTCTTT.